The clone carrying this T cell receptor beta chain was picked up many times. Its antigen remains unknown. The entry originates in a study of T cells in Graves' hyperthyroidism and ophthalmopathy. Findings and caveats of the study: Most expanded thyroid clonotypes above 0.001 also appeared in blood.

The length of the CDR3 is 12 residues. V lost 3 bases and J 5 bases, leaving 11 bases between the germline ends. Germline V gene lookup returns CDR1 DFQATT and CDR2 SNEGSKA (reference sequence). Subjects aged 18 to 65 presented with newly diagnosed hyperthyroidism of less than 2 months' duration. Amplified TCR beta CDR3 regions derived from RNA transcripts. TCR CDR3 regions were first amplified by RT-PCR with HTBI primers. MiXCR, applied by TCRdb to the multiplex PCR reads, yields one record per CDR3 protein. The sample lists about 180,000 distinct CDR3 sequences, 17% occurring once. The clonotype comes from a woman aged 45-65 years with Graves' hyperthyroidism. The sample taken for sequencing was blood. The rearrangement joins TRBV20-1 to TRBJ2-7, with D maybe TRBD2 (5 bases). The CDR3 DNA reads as TGCAGTGCTAGGGCCCGGGGTAACGAGCAGTACTTC. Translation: CSARARGNEQYF.